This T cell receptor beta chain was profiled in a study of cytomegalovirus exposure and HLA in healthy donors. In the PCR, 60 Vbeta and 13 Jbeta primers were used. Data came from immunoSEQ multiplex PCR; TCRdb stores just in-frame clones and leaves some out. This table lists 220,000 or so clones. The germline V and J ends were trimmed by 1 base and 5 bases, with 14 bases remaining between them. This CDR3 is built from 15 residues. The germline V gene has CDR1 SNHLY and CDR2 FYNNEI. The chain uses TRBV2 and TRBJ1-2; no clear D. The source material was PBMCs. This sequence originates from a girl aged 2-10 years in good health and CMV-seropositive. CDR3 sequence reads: CASSEEETGIYGYTF. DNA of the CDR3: TGTGCCAGCAGTGAAGAGGAGACCGGAATTTATGGCTACACCTTC.